Presented here are 14 T cell receptor beta chains from one specimen sequenced in a study of blood T cell repertoires in COVID-19 (dated by TCRdb to 2018 to 2021). To prepare the library, the immunoSEQ multiplex PCR assay was applied. In its TCRdb copy, this immuneACCESS table keeps in-frame sequences only and misses some clones. Where compared with another copy, unresolved V genes explain less than half of these, and the others have no known cause. The sample table shows hundreds of thousands of clones, and 65% to 85% are seen once. 5.5% to 7.5% of the sample is taken by the ten largest. Sequences were obtained from PBMCs or T cells enriched from blood (not recorded which). The receptors stem from a woman aged 35 to 49 who had recovered from COVID-19.

The J gene is TRBJ2-1, the V gene TRBV6-2 or TRBV6-3, with 12 bases fitting TRBD2. V dropped 2 bases and J dropped 6; count of bases not matched to a gene: 8. In germline, CDR1 is MNHEY, CDR2 SVGEGT. The CDR3 runs 17 residues. The CDR3 loop reads CASSYAKPGLAGNEQFF. CDR3 in DNA: TGTGCCAGCAGTTACGCCAAACCGGGACTAGCGGGCAATGAGCAGTTCTTC.

This clone was counted a single time. The chain couples TRBV2 to TRBJ1-2; D is uncertain. Trimming cost V 7 bases and J 8 bases, with 14 bases left between them. Germline assignment: CDR1 SNHLY and CDR2 FYNNEI. The CDR3 spans 12 residues. The CDR3 coding sequence is TGTGCCAGCACTTCATCATCGGGGGGCTACACCTTC. It is translated as CASTSSSGGYTF. Combining the CDR3 with reference TRBV2 and TRBJ1-2 gives the whole variable domain EPEVTQTPSHQVTQMGQEVILRCVPISNHLYFYWYRQILGQKVEFLVSFYNNEISEKSEIFDDQFSVERPDGSNFTLKIRSTKLEDSAMYFCASTSSSGGYTFGSGTRLTVV.

The chain uses TRBV13 and TRBJ2-1; 11 bases fit TRBD2. The CDR3 loop spans 15 amino acids. The trim removed 5 bases at V and 6 bases at J, leaving 6 bases unmatched. Germline V gene lookup returns CDR1 PRHDT and CDR2 FYEKMQ (reference sequence). CDR3 DNA sequence: TGTGCCAGCAGCCGGACTAGCGGGTTAAGCAATGAGCAGTTCTTC. Translation gives CASSRTSGLSNEQFF.

V usage is TRBV28 and J usage is TRBJ1-6, with TRBD1 matching 7 bases. CDR3 length equals 15 residues. Germline assignment: CDR1 MDHEN and CDR2 SYDVKM. J lost 7 bases, V lost 9 bases, and 12 bases had no gene match. CDR3 sequence: CASKPLTGVNSPLHF. The CDR3 region has the DNA TGTGCCAGTAAACCACTTACAGGGGTCAATTCACCCCTCCACTTT.

CDR3 loop: CAISDRDRGEETQYF. The CDR3 region has the DNA TGTGCCATCAGTGACCGGGACAGGGGTGAAGAGACCCAGTACTTC. The chain uses TRBV10-3 and TRBJ2-5, with 10 positions matching TRBD1. Trimming cost V 3 bases and J 3 bases; bases outside gene matches: 4. CDR3 size: 15 residues. Germline values: CDR1 ENHRY, CDR2 SYGVKD.

The chain is built from TRBV7-9 and TRBJ2-1; D is possibly TRBD2 (6 bases). CDR1 is SEHNR, CDR2 FQNEAQ, per germline (reference sequence). This CDR3 is built from 17 residues. V was shortened by 1 base and J by 0 bases, with 13 bases between the two germline ends. CDR3: CASSLGGGTNSYNEQFF. CDR3 coding DNA: TGTGCCAGCAGCTTAGGTGGCGGGACCAACTCCTACAATGAGCAGTTCTTC.

This clone has more than one count but fewer than ten. V and J are TRBV28 and TRBJ2-7, with D possibly TRBD2 on 6 matching bases. With 10 bases removed from V and 7 bases from J, the gap between germline ends came to 17 bases. The germline CDR1 and CDR2 sequences are MDHEN and SYDVKM. The CDR3 runs 12 residues. The CDR3 coding sequence is TGTGCCACCGAGGGACTTCTTAGGGAGCAGTACTTC. Translating it yields CATEGLLREQYF.

This chain links TRBV7-2 with TRBJ1-2, with 7 bases matching TRBD1. The CDR3 spans 13 residues. With 1 base clipped from V and 6 bases from J, the junction kept 2 bases outside the gene matches. Germline V gene lookup returns CDR1 SGHTA and CDR2 FQGNSA. This CDR3 is CASSLGQGDGYTF. CDR3 nucleotide sequence: TGTGCCAGCAGCTTAGGGCAGGGGGATGGCTACACCTTC.

The chain couples TRBV5-3 to TRBJ2-7; 15 positions match TRBD2. TRBV5-3 is placed among ORFs of uncertain function. The CDR3 has 16 residues. V dropped 4 bases and J dropped 4; count of bases not matched to a gene: 6. DNA for the CDR3: TGTGCCAGAAGCCCCGGACTAGCGGGAGGGCCTTACGAGCAGTACGTC. Translated, it gives CARSPGLAGGPYEQYV.

The gene calls are TRBV28 and TRBJ1-6, with 9 bases lining up with TRBD1. CDR3 length: 18 residues. Germline V lookup: CDR1 MDHEN, CDR2 SYDVKM. Trimming took 6 bases from V and 0 from J; bases not matched to a gene: 9. The CDR3: CASRTGGDRSSYNSPLHF. The CDR3 region has the DNA TGTGCCAGCAGGACAGGGGGGGACAGGAGCTCCTATAATTCACCCCTCCACTTT.

The chain carries TRBV24-1 and TRBJ1-5, with D possibly being TRBD1 (5 bases). V was clipped by 4 bases and J by 2 bases, with 11 bases between them. Germline V lookup: CDR1 KGHDR, CDR2 SFDVKD. The CDR3 totals 15 residues. CDR3 region: CATSEQERCNQPQHF. In nucleotides, the CDR3 is TGTGCCACCAGTGAACAGGAGAGGTGCAATCAGCCCCAGCATTTT.

This clone was recorded once. V and J are TRBV11-2 and TRBJ2-3, with 9 bases identical to TRBD2. The length of the CDR3 is 15 residues. With V trimmed by 4 bases and J by 2 bases, 4 bases remained unmatched. Germline V gives CDR1 SGHAT, CDR2 FQNNGV. As DNA, the CDR3 is TGTGCCAGCAGCTGGCGGGAGGGCCCCACAGATACGCAGTATTTT. Protein sequence: CASSWREGPTDTQYF.

The chain combines TRBV28 with TRBJ2-7; D gene unclear. The V end was cut by 8 bases, the J end by 3 bases, with 11 bases between. CDR1 MDHEN and CDR2 SYDVKM come from the germline V gene. The CDR3 has 12 residues. This CDR3 reads CASSLSFYEQYF. For the CDR3, the DNA is TGTGCCAGCTCCCTCTCTTTCTACGAGCAGTACTTC.

V and J are TRBV7-9 and TRBJ1-2, with D possibly matching TRBD1 (5 bases). With 5 bases removed from V and 4 bases from J, the gap between germline ends came to 11 bases. CDR1 and CDR2 from the germline V gene are SEHNR and FQNEAQ (reference sequence). The CDR3 sequence is 13 residues long. This CDR3 reads CASSPDKTYGYTF. The CDR3 coding sequence is TGTGCCAGCAGCCCGGACAAGACCTATGGCTACACCTTC. The full variable domain, completed using reference TRBV7-9 and TRBJ1-2, is DTGVSQNPRHKITKRGQNVTFRCDPISEHNRLYWYRQTLGQGPEFLTYFQNEAQLEKSRLLSDRFSAERPKGSFSTLEIQRTEQGDSAMYLCASSPDKTYGYTFGSGTRLTVV.